This TCR beta chain derives from a study of T cells expressing NK-cell markers. What made the TCR beta cDNA was 5'RACE template switching with UMIs. No DNA is given; TCRdb re-called the 5' RACE reads and lists each CDR3 protein once. This repertoire includes 300,000 to 500,000 distinct CDR3 sequences. CDR1 is MNHEY, CDR2 SVGEGT, per germline. This CDR3 comprises 17 residues. This clonotype was obtained from a woman between 45 and 60 years old in good health. Sequencing used blood T cells: a sorted CD56 or NKG2C T cell subset, CD4+ or CD8+ T cells, or bulk PBMC T cells (not recorded which). This chain links TRBV6-2 or TRBV6-3 with TRBJ2-1; TCRdb's D call of TRBD2 is untestable without DNA. This chain's CDR3 is CASFGLAGGSSYNEQFF.